What follows is one T cell receptor (beta chain) and its context. What it binds is not known. This sample is part of a study of blood T cells in healthy people across ages. Study information: About one barcoded beta molecule per two T cells was the capture yield of template switching.

It was with a sample-barcoded 5' primer and a J-beta primer mix that a second PCR of about 6 to 12 cycles was run. TCRdb reprocessed the 5' RACE reads via MiXCR and lists one record per CDR3 protein. Among 780,000 or so distinct CDR3 sequences listed, about 61% were seen once. Every donor gave 9 to 10 milliliters of peripheral blood. General study points: Per million T cells, TCR beta diversity dropped roughly linearly as age increased.

Sequencing was carried out using blood. This receptor was identified in a man aged 40-49 years in good health.

The CDR3 bases are TGTGCCAGCAGTTCCCGGGACAGGGACGAGCTGTACAATGAGCAGTTCTTC. Translation: CASSSRDRDELYNEQFF. The chain links TRBV12-3 or TRBV12-4 to TRBJ2-1; 9 nucleotides align to TRBD1. The CDR3 extends over 17 amino acids. Losses at the gene ends were 4 bases for V and 4 bases for J; bases not matched to a gene: 11.